These T cell receptor beta chains were read from a single sample in a study of blood T cell repertoires in COVID-19. The table came from immunoSEQ multiplex PCR; TCRdb's copy has only in-frame clones and leaves some out. Among 250,000 to 350,000 clones listed, about 90% were seen once. The sample comprised peripheral blood. The receptors were gathered from a young man with active or convalescent COVID-19. Each CDR3 is given with its conserved first and last residue. Each record gives: J gene, D gene, V gene, CDR3 DNA, CDR3 protein. The D gene is left open where the match is weak.

J: TRBJ1-1
D: TRBD1
V: TRBV11-3
DNA: TGTGCCAGCAGCGCGGGACAGGGGAACACTGAAGCTTTCTTT
CDR3: CASSAGQGNTEAFF

J: TRBJ2-5
D: -
V: TRBV7-2
DNA: TGTGCCAGCAGCTCTCCCGGGACAAGGCAAGAGACCCAGTACTTC
CDR3: CASSSPGTRQETQYF

J: TRBJ1-5
D: TRBD1
V: TRBV7-9
DNA: TGTGCCAGCAGTAAGGACAGGGTAGGGAATCAGCCCCAGCATTTT
CDR3: CASSKDRVGNQPQHF

J: TRBJ1-2
D: -
V: TRBV9
DNA: TGTGCCAGCAGCGTAGGTGGGGGGGACTATGGCTACACCTTC
CDR3: CASSVGGGDYGYTF

J: TRBJ2-4
D: -
V: TRBV28
DNA: TGTGCCAGCAGTTTCATGGGGGCCGGAAACATTCAGTACTTC
CDR3: CASSFMGAGNIQYF

J: TRBJ2-1
D: TRBD1
V: TRBV11-1
DNA: TGTGCCAGCAGCTTAGCGCGAGGACAGGGGGACTACAATGAGCAGTTCTTC
CDR3: CASSLARGQGDYNEQFF

J: TRBJ1-4
D: -
V: TRBV27
DNA: TGTGCCAGCAGTTTATCTTATGGTCGTGGCGAAAAACTGTTTTTT
CDR3: CASSLSYGRGEKLFF

J: TRBJ2-5
D: TRBD2
V: TRBV7-6
DNA: TGTGCCAGCTCGACGACTAGCGGCCAAGGTGGGACCCAGTACTTC
CDR3: CASSTTSGQGGTQYF

J: TRBJ1-1
D: TRBD1
V: TRBV10-2
DNA: TGCGCCAGCAGTGTTGACAGGGGGAGCACTGAAGCTTTCTTT
CDR3: CASSVDRGSTEAFF

J: TRBJ2-3
D: TRBD2
V: TRBV19
DNA: TGTGCCAGTAGTATAAGATCTGCGGGGGGTAGCACAGATACGCAGTATTTT
CDR3: CASSIRSAGGSTDTQYF

J: TRBJ1-2
D: -
V: TRBV6-5
DNA: TGTGCCAGCAGTAGTAACATTTGGGCGCTTGGCTACACCTTC
CDR3: CASSSNIWALGYTF

J: TRBJ2-6
D: -
V: TRBV5-1
DNA: TGCGCCAGCAGCTTGGAGGGAGACTCTGGGGCCAACGTCCTGACTTTC
CDR3: CASSLEGDSGANVLTF

J: TRBJ2-5
D: TRBD2
V: TRBV5-1
DNA: TGCGCCAGCAGCTTGGTGGCTAGCGGGAGGGAGACCCAGTACTTC
CDR3: CASSLVASGRETQYF

J: TRBJ1-2
D: TRBD1
V: TRBV5-5
DNA: TGTGCCAGCAGCCCCCCGGGACAGGGCTCTGGCTACACCTTC
CDR3: CASSPPGQGSGYTF